This T cell receptor (beta chain) stems from a study of technical replicates of blood from several donors. This clone was found a few times. TCRdb's copy holds only in-frame clones and misses some; the assay was immunoSEQ multiplex PCR. The sample includes 64,000 or so clones, around 85% of them seen just once. This sequence originates from a human donor in good health. Some clones in this sample may be carry-over from other donors' samples. Sequencing was done on a sample of PBMCs.

The CDR3 spells CAWSWGTHEQYF. CDR3 in DNA: TGTGCCTGGAGTTGGGGGACACACGAGCAGTACTTC. The J gene is TRBJ2-7, the V gene TRBV30; a weak D match, TRBD1 (6 bases). Germline CDR1 is GTSNPN and CDR2 is SVGIG (reference sequence). The CDR3 spans 12 residues. Trimming cost V 2 bases and J 5 bases, with 10 bases left between them.